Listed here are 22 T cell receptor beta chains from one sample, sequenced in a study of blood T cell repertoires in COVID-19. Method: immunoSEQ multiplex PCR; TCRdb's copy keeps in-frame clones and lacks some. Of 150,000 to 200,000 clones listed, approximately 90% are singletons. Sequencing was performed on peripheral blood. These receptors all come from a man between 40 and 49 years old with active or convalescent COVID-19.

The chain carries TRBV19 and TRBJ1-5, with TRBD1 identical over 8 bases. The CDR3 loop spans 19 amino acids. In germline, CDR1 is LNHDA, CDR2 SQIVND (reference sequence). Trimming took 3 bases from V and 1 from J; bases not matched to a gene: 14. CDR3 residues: CASSISPRGLNQSNQPQHF. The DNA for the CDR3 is TGTGCCAGTAGTATTTCCCCCAGGGGGCTAAATCAGAGCAATCAGCCCCAGCATTTT.

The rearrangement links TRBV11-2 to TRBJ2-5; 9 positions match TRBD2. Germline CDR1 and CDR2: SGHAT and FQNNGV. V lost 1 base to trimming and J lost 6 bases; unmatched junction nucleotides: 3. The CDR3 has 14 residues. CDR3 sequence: CASSLAGLAKTQYF. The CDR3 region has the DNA TGTGCCAGCAGCTTAGCGGGACTAGCAAAGACCCAGTACTTC.

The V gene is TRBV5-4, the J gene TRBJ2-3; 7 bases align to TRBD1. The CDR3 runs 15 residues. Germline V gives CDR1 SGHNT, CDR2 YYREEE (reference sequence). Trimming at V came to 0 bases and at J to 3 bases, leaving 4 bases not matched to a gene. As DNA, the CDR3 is TGTGCCAGCAGCTTGGGACAGGGCGAAACAGATACGCAGTATTTT. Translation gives CASSLGQGETDTQYF.

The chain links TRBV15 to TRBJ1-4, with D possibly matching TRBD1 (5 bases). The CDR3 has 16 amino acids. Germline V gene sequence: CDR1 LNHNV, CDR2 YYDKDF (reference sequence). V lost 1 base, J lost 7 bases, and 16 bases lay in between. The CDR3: CATSRGVAQEGEKLFF. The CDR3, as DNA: TGTGCCACCAGCAGAGGAGTCGCACAGGAAGGTGAAAAACTGTTTTTT.

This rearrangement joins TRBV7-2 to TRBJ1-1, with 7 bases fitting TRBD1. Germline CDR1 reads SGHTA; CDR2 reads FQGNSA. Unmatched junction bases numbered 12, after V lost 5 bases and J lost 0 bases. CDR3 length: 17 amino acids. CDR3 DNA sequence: TGTGCCAGCAGCAAGGACAGGTCCCCCTTAATGAACACTGAAGCTTTCTTT. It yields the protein CASSKDRSPLMNTEAFF.

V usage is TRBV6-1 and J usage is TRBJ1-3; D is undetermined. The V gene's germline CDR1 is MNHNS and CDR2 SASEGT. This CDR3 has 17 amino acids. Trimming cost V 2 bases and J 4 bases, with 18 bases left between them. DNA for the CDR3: TGTGCCAGCAGTGAAACAATTCTAGGCCGCGGCGGAAACACCATATATTTT. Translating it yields CASSETILGRGGNTIYF.

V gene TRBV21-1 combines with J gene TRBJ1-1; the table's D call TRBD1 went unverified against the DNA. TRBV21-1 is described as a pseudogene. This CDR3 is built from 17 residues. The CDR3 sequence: CASSKFGTGVSVAEAFF. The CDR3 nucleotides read TGTGCCAGCAGCAAATTCGGGACAGGGGTTTCTGTAGCTGAAGCTTTCTTT.

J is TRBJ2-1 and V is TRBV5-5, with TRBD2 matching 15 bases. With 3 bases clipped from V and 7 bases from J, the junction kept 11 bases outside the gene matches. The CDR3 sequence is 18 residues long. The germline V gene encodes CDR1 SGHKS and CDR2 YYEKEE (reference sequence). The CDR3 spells CASSSTGLAGGPRNEQFF. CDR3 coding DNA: TGTGCCAGCAGCTCAACCGGACTAGCGGGGGGGCCGAGAAATGAGCAGTTCTTC.

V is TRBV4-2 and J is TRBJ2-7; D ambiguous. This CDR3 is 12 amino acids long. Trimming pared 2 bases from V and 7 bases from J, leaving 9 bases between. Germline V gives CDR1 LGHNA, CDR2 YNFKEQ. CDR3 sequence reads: CASSQTHGEQYF. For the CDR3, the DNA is TGTGCCAGCAGCCAAACTCACGGGGAGCAGTACTTC.

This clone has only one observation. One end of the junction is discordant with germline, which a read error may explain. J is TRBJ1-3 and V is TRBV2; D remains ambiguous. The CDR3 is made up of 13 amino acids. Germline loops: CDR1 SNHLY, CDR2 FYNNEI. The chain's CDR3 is CASMAQTGNTIYF. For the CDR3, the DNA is TGTGCCAGCATGGCCCAGACTGGGAACACCATATATTTT.

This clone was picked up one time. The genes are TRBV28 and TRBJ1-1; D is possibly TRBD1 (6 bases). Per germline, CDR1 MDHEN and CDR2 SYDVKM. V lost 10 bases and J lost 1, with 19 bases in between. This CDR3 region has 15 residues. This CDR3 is CATGRGGIANTEAFF. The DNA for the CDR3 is TGTGCCACCGGACGGGGGGGCATTGCGAACACTGAAGCTTTCTTT.

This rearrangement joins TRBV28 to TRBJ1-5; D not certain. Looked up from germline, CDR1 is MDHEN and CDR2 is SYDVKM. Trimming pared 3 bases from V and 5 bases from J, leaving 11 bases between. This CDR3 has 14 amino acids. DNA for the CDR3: TGTGCCAGCAGTTTCGTCGGAGGTGATCAGCCCCAGCATTTT. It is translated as CASSFVGGDQPQHF.

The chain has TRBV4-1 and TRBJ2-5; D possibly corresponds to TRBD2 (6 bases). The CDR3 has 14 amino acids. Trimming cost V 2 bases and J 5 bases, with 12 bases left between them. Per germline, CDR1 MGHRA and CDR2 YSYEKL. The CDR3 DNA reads TGCGCCAGCAGCCAAACTCTTGGGGGGGAGACCCAGTACTTC. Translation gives CASSQTLGGETQYF.

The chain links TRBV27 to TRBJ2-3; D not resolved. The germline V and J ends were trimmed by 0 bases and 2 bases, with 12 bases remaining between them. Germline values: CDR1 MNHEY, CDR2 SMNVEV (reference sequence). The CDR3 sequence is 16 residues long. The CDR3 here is CASSLSSGEFTDTQYF. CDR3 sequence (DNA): TGTGCCAGCAGTTTATCGTCTGGAGAGTTCACAGATACGCAGTATTTT.

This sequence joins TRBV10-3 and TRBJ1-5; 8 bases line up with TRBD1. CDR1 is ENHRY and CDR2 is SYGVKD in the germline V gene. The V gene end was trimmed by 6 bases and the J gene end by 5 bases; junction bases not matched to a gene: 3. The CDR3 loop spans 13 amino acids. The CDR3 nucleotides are TGTGCCATCAGAGGACAGGGTGATCAGCCCCAGCATTTT. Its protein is CAIRGQGDQPQHF.

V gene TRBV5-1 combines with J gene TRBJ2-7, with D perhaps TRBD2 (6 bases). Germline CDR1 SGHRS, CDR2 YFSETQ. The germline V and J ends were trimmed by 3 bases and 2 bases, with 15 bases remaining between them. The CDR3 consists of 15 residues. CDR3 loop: CASSYTLSGTYEQYF. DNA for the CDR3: TGCGCCAGCAGCTATACCCTTAGCGGAACCTACGAGCAGTACTTC.

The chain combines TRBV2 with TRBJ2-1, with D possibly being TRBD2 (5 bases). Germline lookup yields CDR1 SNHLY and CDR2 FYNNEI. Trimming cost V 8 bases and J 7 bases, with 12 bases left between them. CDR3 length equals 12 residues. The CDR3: CASGTTGNEQFF. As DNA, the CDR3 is TGTGCCAGCGGTACCACGGGGAATGAGCAGTTCTTC.

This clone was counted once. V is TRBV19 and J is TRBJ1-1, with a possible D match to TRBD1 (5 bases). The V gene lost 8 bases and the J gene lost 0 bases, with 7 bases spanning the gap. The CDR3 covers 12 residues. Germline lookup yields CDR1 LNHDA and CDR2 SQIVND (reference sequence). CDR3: CASQQVNTEAFF. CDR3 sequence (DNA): TGTGCCAGTCAACAGGTGAACACTGAAGCTTTCTTT.

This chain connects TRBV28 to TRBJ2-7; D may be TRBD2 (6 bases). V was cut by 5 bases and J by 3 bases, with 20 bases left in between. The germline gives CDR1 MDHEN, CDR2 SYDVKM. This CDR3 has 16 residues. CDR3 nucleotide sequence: TGTGCCAGCAGTCCCGGGGCAGGAGGGAACCACTACGAGCAGTACTTC. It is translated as CASSPGAGGNHYEQYF.

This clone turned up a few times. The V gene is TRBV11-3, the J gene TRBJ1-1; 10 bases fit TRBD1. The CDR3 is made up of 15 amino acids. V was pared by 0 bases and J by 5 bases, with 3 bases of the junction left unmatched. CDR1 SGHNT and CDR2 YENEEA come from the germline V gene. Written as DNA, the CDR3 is TGTGCCAGCAGCTTAGATCCGGGACAGGGGACTGAAGCTTTCTTT. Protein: CASSLDPGQGTEAFF. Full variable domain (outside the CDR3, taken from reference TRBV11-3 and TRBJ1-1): EAGVVQSPRYKIIEKKQPVAFWCNPISGHNTLYWYLQNLGQGPELLIRYENEEAVDDSQLPKDRFSAERLKGVDSTLKIQPAELGDSAVYLCASSLDPGQGTEAFFGQGTRLTVV.

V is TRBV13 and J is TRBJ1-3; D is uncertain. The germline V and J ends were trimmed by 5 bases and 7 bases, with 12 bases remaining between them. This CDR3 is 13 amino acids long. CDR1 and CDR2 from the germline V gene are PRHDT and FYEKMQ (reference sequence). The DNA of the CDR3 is TGTGCCAGCAGCCGGAGCGGTAGCAACACCATATATTTT. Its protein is CASSRSGSNTIYF.

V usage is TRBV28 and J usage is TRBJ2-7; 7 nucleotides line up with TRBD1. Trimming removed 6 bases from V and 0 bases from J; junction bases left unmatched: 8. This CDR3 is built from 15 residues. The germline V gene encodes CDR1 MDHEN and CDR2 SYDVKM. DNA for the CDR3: TGTGCCAGCAGCGCCATTGACAGGGACTCCTACGAGCAGTACTTC. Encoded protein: CASSAIDRDSYEQYF.